This T cell receptor beta chain was documented in a study of CD8 T cells in Susac syndrome. Study-level findings and limits: Regarding the TCR sequencing and HLA analysis, the study admitted that a relatively small number of individuals were involved.

Sequencing of TCR beta was performed on blood CD8+ T cells and on blood CD4+ T cells. Patients with Susac syndrome met the recently defined diagnostic criteria for definite or probable disease. Reverse transcription of about 0.5 to 1 ug RNA was carried out with random hexamers. The method of amplification for TCR beta CDR3 was immunoSEQ multiplex PCR, covering 54 Vbeta and 13 Jbeta. TCRdb passed the immunoSEQ multiplex PCR reads through MiXCR, listing each CDR3 protein once. The sample includes 100,000 to 150,000 distinct CDR3 sequences, 96% of them seen just once. Worth noting for this clonotype: The target antigen is unknown.

The TCR sequence derives from a human donor with Susac syndrome. The sequenced sample consisted of CD4+ T cells from PBMCs.

The CDR3 here is CSANPLPRTDTQYF. The CDR3 DNA is TGCAGTGCCAATCCCCTACCCCGCACAGATACGCAGTATTTT. V is TRBV20-1 and J is TRBJ2-3; D remains ambiguous. Germline V CDR1 and CDR2: DFQATT, SNEGSKA (reference sequence). The CDR3 sequence is 14 residues long. V was trimmed by 6 bases and J by 1 base, leaving 14 bases between them.